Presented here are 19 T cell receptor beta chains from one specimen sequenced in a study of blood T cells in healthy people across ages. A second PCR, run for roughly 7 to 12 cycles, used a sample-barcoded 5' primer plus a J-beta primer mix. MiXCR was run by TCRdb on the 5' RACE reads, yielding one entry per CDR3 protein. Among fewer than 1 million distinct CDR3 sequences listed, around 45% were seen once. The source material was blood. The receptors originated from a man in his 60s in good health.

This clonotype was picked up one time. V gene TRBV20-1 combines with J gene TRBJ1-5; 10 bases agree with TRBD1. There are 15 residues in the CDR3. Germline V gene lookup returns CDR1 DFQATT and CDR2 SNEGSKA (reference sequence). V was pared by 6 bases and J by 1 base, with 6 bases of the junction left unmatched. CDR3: CSARQGAGSNQPQHF. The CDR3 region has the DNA TGCAGTGCGAGACAGGGGGCGGGCAGCAATCAGCCCCAGCATTTT.

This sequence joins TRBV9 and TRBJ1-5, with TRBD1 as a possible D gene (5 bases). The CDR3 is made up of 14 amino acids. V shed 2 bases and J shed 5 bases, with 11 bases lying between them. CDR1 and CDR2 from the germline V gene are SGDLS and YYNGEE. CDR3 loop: CASSVGGTDQPQHF. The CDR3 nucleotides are TGTGCCAGCAGCGTTGGGGGTACCGATCAGCCCCAGCATTTT. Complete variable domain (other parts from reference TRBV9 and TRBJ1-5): DSGVTQTPKHLITATGQRVTLRCSPRSGDLSVYWYQQSLDQGLQFLIQYYNGEERAKGNILERFSAQQFPDLHSELNLSSLELGDSALYFCASSVGGTDQPQHFGDGTRLSIL.

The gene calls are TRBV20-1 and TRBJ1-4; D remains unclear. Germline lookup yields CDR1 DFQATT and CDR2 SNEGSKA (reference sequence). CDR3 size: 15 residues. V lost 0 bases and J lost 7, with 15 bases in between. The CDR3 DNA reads TGCAGTGCTAGAGATTTGAGAGCGGCGGGTGAAAAACTGTTTTTT. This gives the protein CSARDLRAAGEKLFF.

CDR3 protein: CARGLVTDTQYF. CDR3 DNA sequence: TGTGCCAGAGGACTAGTAACAGATACGCAGTATTTT. The J gene is TRBJ2-3, the V gene TRBV2; 7 bases match TRBD2. With 9 bases clipped from V and 3 bases from J, the junction kept 3 bases outside the gene matches. Germline assignment: CDR1 SNHLY and CDR2 FYNNEI. This CDR3 region has 12 residues.

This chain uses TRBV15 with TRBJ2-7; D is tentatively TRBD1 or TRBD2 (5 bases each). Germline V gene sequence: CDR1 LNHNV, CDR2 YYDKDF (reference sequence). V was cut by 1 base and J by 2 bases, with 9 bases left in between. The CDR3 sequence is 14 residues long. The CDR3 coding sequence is TGTGCCACCAGCAGAGGAGGGGATCCCTACGAGCAGTACTTC. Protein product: CATSRGGDPYEQYF.

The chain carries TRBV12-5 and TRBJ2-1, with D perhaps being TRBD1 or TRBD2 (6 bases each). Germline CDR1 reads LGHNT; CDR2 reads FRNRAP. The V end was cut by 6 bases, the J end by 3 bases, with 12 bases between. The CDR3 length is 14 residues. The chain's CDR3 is CASGPGGHYNEQFF. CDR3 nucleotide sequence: TGTGCTAGTGGCCCTGGGGGGCACTACAATGAGCAGTTCTTC.

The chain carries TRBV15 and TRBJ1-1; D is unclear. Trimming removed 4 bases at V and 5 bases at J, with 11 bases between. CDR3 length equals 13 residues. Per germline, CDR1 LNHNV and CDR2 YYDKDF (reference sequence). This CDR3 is CATSTQQSTEAFF. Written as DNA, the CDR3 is TGTGCCACCAGCACCCAACAGAGTACTGAAGCTTTCTTT. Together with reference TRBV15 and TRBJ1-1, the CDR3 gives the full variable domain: DAMVIQNPRYQVTQFGKPVTLSCSQTLNHNVMYWYQQKSSQAPKLLFHYYDKDFNNEADTPDNFQSRRPNTSFCFLDIRSPGLGDTAMYLCATSTQQSTEAFFGQGTRLTVV.

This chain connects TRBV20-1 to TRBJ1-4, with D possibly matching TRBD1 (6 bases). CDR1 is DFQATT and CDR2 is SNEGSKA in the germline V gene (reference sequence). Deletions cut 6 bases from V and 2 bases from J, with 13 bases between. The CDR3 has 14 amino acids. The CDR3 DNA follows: TGCAGTGCGACCGGGACACTGACTAATGAAAAACTGTTTTTT. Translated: CSATGTLTNEKLFF.

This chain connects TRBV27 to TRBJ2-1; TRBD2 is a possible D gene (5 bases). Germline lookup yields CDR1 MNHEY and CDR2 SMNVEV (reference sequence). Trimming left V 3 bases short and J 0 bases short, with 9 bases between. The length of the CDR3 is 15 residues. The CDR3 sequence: CASSLGVYSYNEQFF. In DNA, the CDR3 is TGTGCCAGCAGTTTGGGAGTTTACTCCTACAATGAGCAGTTCTTC.

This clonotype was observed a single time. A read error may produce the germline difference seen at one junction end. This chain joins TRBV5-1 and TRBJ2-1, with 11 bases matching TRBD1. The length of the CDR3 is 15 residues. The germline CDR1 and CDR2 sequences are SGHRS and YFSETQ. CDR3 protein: CASRPGTGGNNGQFF. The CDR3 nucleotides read TGCGCCAGCAGGCCCGGGACAGGGGGAAACAATGGGCAGTTCTTC.

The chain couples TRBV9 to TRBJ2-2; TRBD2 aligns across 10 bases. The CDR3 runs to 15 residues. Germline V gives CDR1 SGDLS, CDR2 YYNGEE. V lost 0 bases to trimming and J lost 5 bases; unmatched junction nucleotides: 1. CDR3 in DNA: TGTGCCAGCAGCGTAGTTAGCGGGGGGACCGGGGAGCTGTTTTTT. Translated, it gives CASSVVSGGTGELFF.

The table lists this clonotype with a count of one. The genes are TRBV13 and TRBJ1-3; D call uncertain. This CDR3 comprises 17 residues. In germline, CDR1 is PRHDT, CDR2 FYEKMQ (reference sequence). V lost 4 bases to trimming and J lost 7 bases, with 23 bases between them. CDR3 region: CASSSTRSEYEGNTIYF. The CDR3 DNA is TGTGCCAGCAGCTCAACAAGATCGGAGTACGAAGGGAACACCATATATTTT.

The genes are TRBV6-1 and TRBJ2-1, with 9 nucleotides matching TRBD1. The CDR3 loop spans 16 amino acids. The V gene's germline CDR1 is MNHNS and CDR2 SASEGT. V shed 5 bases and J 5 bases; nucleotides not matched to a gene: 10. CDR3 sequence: CASSFLHRGLDNEQFF. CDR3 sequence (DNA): TGTGCCAGCAGTTTCCTTCACAGGGGGCTCGACAATGAGCAGTTCTTC.

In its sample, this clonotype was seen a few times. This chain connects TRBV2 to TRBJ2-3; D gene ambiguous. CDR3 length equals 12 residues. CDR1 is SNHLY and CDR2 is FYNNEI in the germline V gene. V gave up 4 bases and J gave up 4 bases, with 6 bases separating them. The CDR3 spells CASSVRADTQYF. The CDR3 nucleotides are TGTGCCAGCAGTGTCCGGGCAGATACGCAGTATTTT. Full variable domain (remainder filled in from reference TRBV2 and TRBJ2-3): EPEVTQTPSHQVTQMGQEVILRCVPISNHLYFYWYRQILGQKVEFLVSFYNNEISEKSEIFDDQFSVERPDGSNFTLKIRSTKLEDSAMYFCASSVRADTQYFGPGTRLTVL.

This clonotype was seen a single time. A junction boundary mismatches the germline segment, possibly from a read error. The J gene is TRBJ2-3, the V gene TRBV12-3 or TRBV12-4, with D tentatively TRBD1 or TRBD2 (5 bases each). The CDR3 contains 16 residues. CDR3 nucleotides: TGTACCAGCAGTTTTCAGTCAGGGAGTGGCACAGATACGCAGTATTTT. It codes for CTSSFQSGSGTDTQYF.

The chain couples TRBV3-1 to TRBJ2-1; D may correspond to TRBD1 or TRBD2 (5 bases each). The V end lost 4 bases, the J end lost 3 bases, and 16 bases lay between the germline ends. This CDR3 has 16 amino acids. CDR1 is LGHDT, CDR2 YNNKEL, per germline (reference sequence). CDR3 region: CASSRPERGGYNEQFF. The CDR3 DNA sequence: TGTGCCAGCAGCCGCCCGGAGCGTGGGGGCTACAATGAGCAGTTCTTC.

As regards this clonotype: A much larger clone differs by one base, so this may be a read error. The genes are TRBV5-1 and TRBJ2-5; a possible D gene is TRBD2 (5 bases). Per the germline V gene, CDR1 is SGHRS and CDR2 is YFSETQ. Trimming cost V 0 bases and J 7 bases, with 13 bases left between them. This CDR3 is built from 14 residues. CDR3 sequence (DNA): TGCGCCAGCAGCTTGGCCTCTCGGGCGGGGACCCAGTACTTC. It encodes CASSLASRAGTQYF.

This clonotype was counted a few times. CDR3 DNA: TGCAGTGCTAGGGACTCTAGCTCCTACAATGAGCAGTTCTTC. Its translation: CSARDSSSYNEQFF. This chain uses TRBV20-1 with TRBJ2-1, with D perhaps TRBD2 (5 bases). Deletions cut 3 bases from V and 0 bases from J, with 9 bases between. This CDR3 contains 14 residues. CDR1 and CDR2 (germline): DFQATT, SNEGSKA (reference sequence).

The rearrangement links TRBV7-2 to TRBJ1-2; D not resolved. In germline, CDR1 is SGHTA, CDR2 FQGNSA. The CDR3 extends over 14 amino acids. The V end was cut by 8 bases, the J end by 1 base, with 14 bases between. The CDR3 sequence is CTSGGVPSNYGYTF. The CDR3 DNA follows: TGTACCAGCGGCGGAGTTCCGAGTAACTATGGCTACACCTTC.